This T cell receptor (beta chain) is from a study of control samples from healthy donors and cancer patients. This table comes from immunoSEQ multiplex PCR, and its TCRdb copy is limited to in-frame clones, with some not included. The sample records about 160,000 clones, 92% being singletons. The germline V gene has CDR1 SGHNT and CDR2 YENEEA. The CDR3 is 14 amino acids. The ends were cut back, 5 bases at V and 6 bases at J, with 14 bases in the middle. This chain links TRBV11-3 with TRBJ2-1; D is possibly TRBD1 (6 bases). The receptor was derived from a woman in her twenties or thirties in good health. Sequencing used blood. The CDR3 DNA reads TGTGCCAGCAGCAACCGGGACACGATCAATGAGCAGTTCTTC. Translated, it gives CASSNRDTINEQFF.